These 3 T cell receptor beta chains share one sample of origin, sequenced in a study of CD8 T cells in ankylosing spondylitis. One entry per CDR3 protein results from TCRdb running MiXCR on the 5' RACE reads. The profile shows 800,000 to 900,000 distinct CDR3 sequences, 12% of them singletons. General study points: Ankylosing spondylitis blood seemed to carry a telltale TCR beta motif made of several highly homologous variants.

Their antigen targets remain unknown. Sequenced input: blood, either unsorted or a sorted T cell fraction (not recorded which). The receptor set was obtained from a male donor with ankylosing spondylitis.

The chain uses TRBV6-4 and TRBJ2-7, with TRBD1 identical over 7 bases. Germline V gene data show CDR1 as MRHNA and CDR2 as SNTAGT. V was pared by 6 bases and J by 0 bases, with 5 bases of the junction left unmatched. This CDR3 spans 14 amino acids. CDR3 nucleotide sequence: TGTGCCAGCAGACCGGACAGGAACTCCTACGAGCAGTACTTC. Amino acids: CASRPDRNSYEQYF.

This clonotype was observed a handful of times. The CDR3, as DNA: TGTGCCAGCATCTTGGAAAGGAGCACTGAAGCTTTCTTT. Amino acids: CASILERSTEAFF. J is TRBJ1-1 and V is TRBV2; no firm D call. CDR3 size: 13 residues. V lost 7 bases and J 4 bases, leaving 13 bases between the germline ends. Per germline, CDR1 SNHLY and CDR2 FYNNEI.

V usage is TRBV20-1 and J usage is TRBJ1-1; 9 bases line up with TRBD1. Per germline, CDR1 DFQATT and CDR2 SNEGSKA (reference sequence). There are 15 residues in the CDR3. J was trimmed by 5 bases and V by 6 bases; bases with no gene match: 13. As DNA, the CDR3 is TGCAGTGCCAGTCCCGGGACAGGGATGAGTACTGAAGCTTTCTTT. This sequence encodes CSASPGTGMSTEAFF.